The T cell receptor beta chain described here comes from a study of blood T cells in healthy people across ages. Trimming removed 6 bases from V and 6 bases from J; junction bases left unmatched: 15. Germline V gene lookup returns CDR1 SGHTS and CDR2 YDEGEE. This CDR3 spans 15 amino acids. Through a sample-barcoded 5' primer and a J-beta primer mix, a second PCR was run for 7 to 11 cycles. TCRdb analysed the 5' RACE reads with MiXCR anew, one entry per CDR3 protein. The table has 600,000 to 850,000 distinct CDR3 sequences, approximately 43% seen once. This clonotype was obtained from a woman aged 60-75 years in good health. The sequencing input was blood. The chain couples TRBV5-8 to TRBJ2-7, with 7 bases lining up with TRBD2. CDR3 coding DNA: TGTGCCAGCACCGCCCCCCGGGACTACTCCCGCGAGCAGTACTTC. Its protein is CASTAPRDYSREQYF. The variable domain in full, completed from reference TRBV5-8 and TRBJ2-7, reads EAGVTQSPTHLIKTRGQQATLRCSPISGHTSVYWYQQALGLGLQFLLWYDEGEERNRGNFPPRFSGRQFPNYSSELNVNALELEDSALYLCASTAPRDYSREQYFGPGTRLTVT.